Presented here are 7 T cell receptor beta chains from one specimen sequenced in a study of early T cells in non-severe SARS-CoV-2 infection. TCRdb recomputed calls from the 5' RACE reads with MiXCR, one row per CDR3 protein. This sample has about 36,000 distinct CDR3 sequences, with more than 8% found just once. Input material: whole blood. Receptor source: an adult who was a healthcare worker with PCR-confirmed SARS-CoV-2 infection or an uninfected control (not recorded which).

This clonotype has ten or more counts. This chain connects TRBV7-9 to TRBJ1-1; D not resolved. The CDR3 runs to 12 residues. Trimming cost V 5 bases and J 0 bases, with 4 bases left between them. Germline CDR1 is SEHNR and CDR2 is FQNEAQ (reference sequence). The CDR3 sequence is CASSGLNTEAFF. CDR3 bases: TGTGCCAGCAGCGGCTTGAACACTGAAGCTTTCTTT.

This clonotype occurred many times. This chain uses TRBV27 with TRBJ1-2, with D unresolved. Germline V gives CDR1 MNHEY, CDR2 SMNVEV (reference sequence). V was clipped by 10 bases and J by 3 bases, with 9 bases between them. CDR3 size: 11 residues. CDR3 amino acids: CATGSDYGYTF. CDR3 nucleotide sequence: TGTGCCACCGGGAGTGACTATGGCTACACCTTC.

In its sample, this clonotype was seen many times. The genes are TRBV5-1 and TRBJ1-2; 7 nucleotides match TRBD1. The CDR3 loop spans 14 amino acids. The ends lost 3 bases at V and 3 bases at J; junction bases unmatched: 5. Looked up from germline, CDR1 is SGHRS and CDR2 is YFSETQ. The CDR3 sequence: CASSSTGSDYGYTF. The DNA of the CDR3 is TGCGCCAGCAGCTCGACAGGGAGTGACTATGGCTACACCTTC.

This clonotype turned up a few times. This rearrangement joins TRBV4-3 to TRBJ1-2, with D tentatively TRBD1 (5 bases). Trimming removed 0 bases from V and 4 bases from J, with 18 bases in between. The CDR3 is 17 residues long. CDR1 and CDR2 from the germline V gene are LGHNA and YSLEER. The CDR3 DNA reads TGCGCCAGCAGCCAAGATTACGGGGCAGGACTGATCTATGGCTACACCTTC. Translation gives CASSQDYGAGLIYGYTF.

The V call is TRBV28, the J call TRBJ2-7; 9 bases agree with TRBD1. Germline V gene sequence: CDR1 MDHEN, CDR2 SYDVKM. Trimming at V came to 4 bases and at J to 1 base, leaving 11 bases not matched to a gene. There are 17 residues in the CDR3. For the CDR3, the DNA is TGTGCCAGCAGTTCCCCTGGGGGGACAGGGTATTCCTACGAGCAGTACTTC. Its protein is CASSSPGGTGYSYEQYF.

This clonotype was seen ten or more times. The chain couples TRBV4-3 to TRBJ1-2; D perhaps matches TRBD1 (5 bases). The germline V gene has CDR1 LGHNA and CDR2 YSLEER. The CDR3 is made up of 14 amino acids. The V end lost 0 bases, the J end lost 2 bases, and 7 bases lay between the germline ends. CDR3 sequence reads: CASSQDWGNYGYTF. The CDR3 DNA reads TGCGCCAGCAGCCAAGATTGGGGCAACTATGGCTACACCTTC.

Many counts were recorded for this clonotype. The rearrangement links TRBV20-1 to TRBJ1-5; no definite D call. CDR1 and CDR2 from the germline V gene are DFQATT and SNEGSKA (reference sequence). The CDR3 has 13 residues. V was clipped by 6 bases and J by 0 bases, with 9 bases between them. The CDR3 reads CSATPGSNQPQHF. The CDR3, as DNA: TGCAGTGCCACCCCAGGTAGCAATCAGCCCCAGCATTTT.